This T cell receptor beta chain was retrieved from a study of response to subunit inactivated influenza vaccine listed by TCRdb under 2018. In terms of the full investigation: Deep quantitative T cell receptor repertoire profiling was used in the study to track responses to a trivalent subunit inactivated influenza vaccine. Beyond this particular receptor, the publication reports: The authors proposed that each seasonal influenza vaccination may bring in only a limited number of new T cells.

Points on this clonotype: Which antigen it targets is not known. The record has no base qualities; no much larger clone is one base away.

The cysteine opens and the phenylalanine closes a CDR3 of 16 amino acids. Only the CDR3 part of the read is kept: 48 bases, read in frame from the first base. From V the trimming removes 6 bases and from J it removes 1 base, while the gene matches leave 5 bases of the junction unaccounted for. Receptors were amplified or captured by RT-PCR. The reads were generated on an Illumina HiSeq 2500. Using fastp at Q25 and MiXCR, TCRdb reprocessed the public reads and kept productive beta chains. Rows with one shared CDR3 protein collapse into an entry with the most common genes and DNA. Across this sample there are hundreds of thousands of distinct CDR3 sequences, with approximately 13% seen only once. The ten largest make up 5.5% to 7% of the sample.

The sample consisted of PBMCs from blood, taken less than 15 days before vaccination. The TCR originated in a man aged 50 to 59 who received an inactivated influenza vaccine. Donor details come from another sample of the same person, matched by shared clones. Recombination joined TRBV12-3 or TRBV12-4 with TRBJ2-3, with TRBD2 matching 12 junction bases. The bases are TGTGCCAGCAGCCCTTGGACTAGCGGGGGCACAGATACGCAGTATTTT. Its translation reads: CASSPWTSGGTDTQYF.